The 7 T cell receptor beta chains presented below share a single source sample, sequenced in a study of cytomegalovirus exposure and HLA in healthy donors (dated by TCRdb to the late 2010s). Libraries were constructed by the immunoSEQ multiplex PCR assay. For the multiplex PCR, a mixture combining 60 forward primers for TCR Vbeta segments and 13 reverse primers for TCR Jbeta segments was used. Not all clones reach the TCRdb copy of this immuneACCESS table, which keeps in-frame sequences only. Checked studies attribute under half of the gap to unresolved V genes and leave the rest unexplained. Counted in this sample were roughly 130,000 clones; approximately 78% of them appeared once. The ten largest clones take up 2.9% of the sample. Sequencing input: PBMCs. Source of these receptors: a human donor in good health.

The chain joins TRBV5-1 to TRBJ2-7, with 9 bases fitting TRBD1. J gave up 1 base and V 5 bases, and 4 bases lay outside the gene matches. This CDR3 region has 14 residues. Per the germline V gene, CDR1 is SGHRS and CDR2 is YFSETQ. The DNA for the CDR3 is TGCGCCAGCAGTAGACAGGGGGATTCCTACGAGCAGTACTTC. It encodes CASSRQGDSYEQYF.

The V call is TRBV28, the J call TRBJ1-5; D is undetermined. The CDR3 totals 13 residues. From germline, CDR1 is MDHEN and CDR2 SYDVKM. The V and J ends lost 7 bases and 4 bases respectively, with 11 bases between them. The CDR3 DNA reads as TGTGCCAGCATTCCTTATTCTAATCAGCCCCAGCATTTT. Protein sequence: CASIPYSNQPQHF.

The genes are TRBV7-3 and TRBJ2-1, with TRBD2 matching over 7 bases. V gave up 5 bases and J gave up 4 bases; unmatched junction bases: 11. Germline V gene sequence: CDR1 SGHTA, CDR2 FQGTGA. This CDR3 spans 16 amino acids. The chain's CDR3 is CASSPLGEGRYNEQFF. CDR3 DNA: TGTGCCAGCAGCCCCCTTGGGGAGGGACGATACAATGAGCAGTTCTTC.

The genes are TRBV5-1 and TRBJ2-3; tentatively, D is TRBD2 (5 bases). This CDR3 contains 14 residues. With 5 bases removed from V and 1 base from J, the gap between germline ends came to 11 bases. Germline V gene lookup returns CDR1 SGHRS and CDR2 YFSETQ. The CDR3 DNA sequence: TGCGCCAGCAGGGTCTGGGGAGGCACAGATACGCAGTATTTT. Amino acid sequence: CASRVWGGTDTQYF.

This clone has a single count. This chain links TRBV4-1 with TRBJ2-7, with TRBD1 matching over 11 bases. V trimming: 1 base; J trimming: 4 bases; junction bases outside the gene matches: 6. Germline-derived CDR1 and CDR2 are MGHRA and YSYEKL. The CDR3 spans 16 residues. The CDR3 sequence: CASSQGGGTGGYEQYF. As DNA, the CDR3 is TGCGCCAGCAGCCAAGGTGGGGGGACAGGGGGTTACGAGCAGTACTTC.

The chain uses TRBV19 and TRBJ1-5; unclear D gene. Germline loops: CDR1 LNHDA, CDR2 SQIVND (reference sequence). V shed 0 bases and J shed 0 bases, with 12 bases lying between them. CDR3 length equals 17 residues. The CDR3 bases are TGTGCCAGTAGTATAGACTGGAGGGTGAATAGCAATCAGCCCCAGCATTTT. Translated: CASSIDWRVNSNQPQHF.

The V and J genes are TRBV19 and TRBJ1-5; 12 bases line up with TRBD1. The germline V gene has CDR1 LNHDA and CDR2 SQIVND (reference sequence). Losses at the gene ends were 4 bases for V and 6 bases for J; bases not matched to a gene: 7. The CDR3 sequence is 16 residues long. This chain's CDR3 is CASSTSGTGGVQPQHF. CDR3 DNA sequence: TGTGCCAGTAGTACATCGGGGACAGGGGGCGTTCAGCCCCAGCATTTT.